These 7 T cell receptor beta chains originate from one sample sequenced in a study of siplizumab effects on memory and regulatory T cells. Assay used: immunoSEQ multiplex PCR; TCRdb lists only in-frame clones, some missing. The sample lists 85,000 to 130,000 clones; around 94% were seen once. The specimen sequenced was Tregs sorted from blood. All receptors derive from a human donor in good health.

This chain uses TRBV9 with TRBJ2-4; 12 bases are shared with TRBD2. Germline trimming cut 3 bases from V and 2 bases from J; bases unmatched to any gene: 6. Germline CDR1 SGDLS, CDR2 YYNGEE. The CDR3 consists of 17 residues. Here the CDR3 DNA reads TGTGCCAGCAGCGCCTCGACTAGCGGGAGAACCAAAAACATTCAGTACTTC. Translating it yields CASSASTSGRTKNIQYF.

V gene TRBV7-6 combines with J gene TRBJ1-1; D is ambiguous. The CDR3 extends over 14 amino acids. Between the trimmed V and J ends, which lost 0 bases and 5 bases, there was a span of 10 bases. CDR1 and CDR2 (germline): SGHVS, FNYEAQ. The CDR3 DNA reads as TGTGCCAGCAGCTTAGCGACGGGTTGGACTGAAGCTTTCTTT. This encodes CASSLATGWTEAFF. The variable domain in full, completed from reference TRBV7-6 and TRBJ1-1, reads GAGVSQSPRYKVTKRGQDVALRCDPISGHVSLYWYRQALGQGPEFLTYFNYEAQQDKSGLPNDRFSAERPEGSISTLTIQRTEQRDSAMYRCASSLATGWTEAFFGQGTRLTVV.

The chain uses TRBV19 and TRBJ2-7, with D maybe TRBD2 (7 bases). Trimming cost V 4 bases and J 0 bases, with 13 bases left between them. Germline V lookup: CDR1 LNHDA, CDR2 SQIVND (reference sequence). The CDR3 has 15 amino acids. In DNA, the CDR3 is TGTGCCAGTAGTAGGGGGAGGGGGACCTCCTACGAGCAGTACTTC. Translating it yields CASSRGRGTSYEQYF. The whole variable domain, remainder taken from reference TRBV19 and TRBJ2-7, is DGGITQSPKYLFRKEGQNVTLSCEQNLNHDAMYWYRQDPGQGLRLIYYSQIVNDFQKGDIAEGYSVSREKKESFPLTVTSAQKNPTAFYLCASSRGRGTSYEQYFGPGTRLTVT.

V is TRBV18 and J is TRBJ2-5; tentative D call: TRBD1 (6 bases). The CDR3 is made up of 16 amino acids. The V end lost 2 bases, the J end lost 5 bases, and 18 bases lay between the germline ends. From germline, CDR1 is KGHSH and CDR2 LQKENI. CDR3 protein: CASSPAIRQGRETQYF. CDR3 coding DNA: TGTGCCAGCTCACCAGCGATCAGGCAGGGGCGCGAGACCCAGTACTTC.

The DNA of the CDR3 is TGCAGCGTCACTAGCGGCCCAGATACGCAGTATTTT. Translating gives CSVTSGPDTQYF. The chain employs TRBV29-1 and TRBJ2-3; 8 nucleotides agree with TRBD2. J gave up 4 bases and V 6 bases, and 3 bases lay outside the gene matches. CDR1 is SQVTM and CDR2 is ANQGSEA in the germline V gene. The CDR3 covers 12 residues.

J is TRBJ1-2 and V is TRBV6-4; TRBD1 might be the D (6 bases). The CDR3 runs 13 residues. Trimming shortened V by 2 bases and J by 8 bases, and 12 bases separated the two germline ends. Germline values: CDR1 MRHNA, CDR2 SNTAGT. CDR3 in DNA: TGTGCCAGCAGTGACGATCGGGGGGCGGGCTACACCTTC. Translated: CASSDDRGAGYTF.

The chain joins TRBV5-1 to TRBJ2-2; the D gene is possibly TRBD1 (6 bases). The V and J ends lost 5 bases and 6 bases respectively, with 11 bases between them. CDR1 SGHRS and CDR2 YFSETQ come from the germline V gene. The CDR3 spans 13 residues. DNA of the CDR3: TGCGCCAGCAGGCCAGGGGTGGCCGGGGAGCTGTTTTTT. Encoded protein: CASRPGVAGELFF.